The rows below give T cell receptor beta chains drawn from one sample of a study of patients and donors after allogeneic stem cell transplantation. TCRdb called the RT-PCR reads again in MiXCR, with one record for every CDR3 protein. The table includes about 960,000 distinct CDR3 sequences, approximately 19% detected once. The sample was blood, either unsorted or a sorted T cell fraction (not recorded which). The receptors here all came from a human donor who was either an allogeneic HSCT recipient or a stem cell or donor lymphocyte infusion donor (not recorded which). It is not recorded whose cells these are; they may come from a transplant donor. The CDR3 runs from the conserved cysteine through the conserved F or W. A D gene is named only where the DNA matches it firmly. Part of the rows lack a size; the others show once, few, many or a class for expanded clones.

CDR3: CASSVGAAYQPQHF; DNA: TGTGCCAGCAGCGTAGGGGCAGCTTATCAGCCCCAGCATTTT; V: TRBV9; size: NA; J: TRBJ1-5; D: NA
CDR3: CASSLPRDTTSSYNSPLHF; DNA: TGTGCCAGCAGCTTGCCCCGGGACACAACCAGCTCCTATAATTCACCCCTCCACTTT; V: TRBV7-8; size: NA; J: TRBJ1-6; D: NA
CDR3: CSVRQGNYGYTF; DNA: TGCAGCGTTAGACAGGGCAACTATGGCTACACCTTC; V: TRBV29-1; size: NA; J: TRBJ1-2; D: TRBD1
CDR3: CASSPQSGGFETQYF; DNA: TGTGCCAGCTCACCACAATCAGGGGGCTTCGAGACCCAGTACTTC; V: TRBV18; size: NA; J: TRBJ2-5; D: TRBD1
CDR3: CSASPTEKSYEQYF; DNA: TGCAGTGCTTCCCCAACGGAGAAATCCTACGAGCAGTACTTC; V: TRBV20-1; size: NA; J: TRBJ2-7; D: NA
CDR3: CASWTSGGRYTDTQYF; DNA: TGTGCCAGCTGGACTAGCGGGGGGCGCTACACAGATACGCAGTATTTT; V: TRBV7-2; size: NA; J: TRBJ2-3; D: TRBD2
CDR3: CSAPPGRETQYF; DNA: TGCAGTGCTCCCCCCGGGCGAGAGACCCAGTACTTC; V: TRBV20-1; size: few; J: TRBJ2-5; D: NA
CDR3: CASRRQGGSGELFF; DNA: TGCGCCAGCAGGCGACAGGGAGGGTCCGGGGAGCTGTTTTTT; V: TRBV4-1; size: NA; J: TRBJ2-2; D: NA
CDR3: CSARDAGRQETQYF; DNA: TGCAGTGCTAGAGATGCGGGAAGACAAGAGACCCAGTACTTC; V: TRBV20-1; size: NA; J: TRBJ2-5; D: NA
CDR3: CATSAWTGRRYGYTF; DNA: TGTGCCACCAGTGCCTGGACAGGGCGCAGGTATGGCTACACCTTC; V: TRBV24-1; size: few; J: TRBJ1-2; D: TRBD1
CDR3: CASSQAESGFSYEQYF; DNA: TGCGCCAGCAGCCAGGCCGAGTCTGGGTTTTCCTACGAGCAGTACTTC; V: TRBV4-3; size: NA; J: TRBJ2-7; D: NA
CDR3: CASSPRVGQETQYF; DNA: TGTGCCAGCTCACCACGAGTAGGCCAAGAGACCCAGTACTTC; V: TRBV18; size: NA; J: TRBJ2-5; D: NA
CDR3: CSAEGQGLGVAFF; DNA: TGCAGCGCAGAGGGACAGGGGTTAGGGGTAGCTTTCTTT; V: TRBV29-1; size: few; J: TRBJ1-1; D: TRBD1
CDR3: CASSPQTGAGKLDTQYF; DNA: TGTGCCAGCAGCCCACAGACGGGGGCAGGGAAGTTAGATACGCAGTATTTT; V: TRBV7-6; size: NA; J: TRBJ2-3; D: NA
CDR3: CAISDGPYEQYF; DNA: TGTGCCATCAGTGACGGGCCCTACGAGCAGTACTTC; V: TRBV10-3; size: NA; J: TRBJ2-7; D: NA
CDR3: CASTRGGVQMPQHF; DNA: TGTGCCAGCACCCGTGGTGGGGTTCAGATGCCCCAGCATTTT; V: TRBV12-3/TRBV12-4; size: few; J: TRBJ1-5; D: NA
CDR3: CASSVEENEQFF; DNA: TGTGCCAGCAGCGTAGAGGAGAATGAGCAGTTCTTC; V: TRBV9; size: few; J: TRBJ2-1; D: NA
CDR3: CASSLSGAGGYTF; DNA: TGTGCCAGCAGCTTATCAGGGGCCGGGGGCTACACCTTC; V: TRBV6-2/TRBV6-3; size: NA; J: TRBJ1-2; D: NA
CDR3: CATSDSRDHSNEQFF; DNA: TGTGCCACCAGTGATTCCCGGGACCATTCCAATGAGCAGTTCTTC; V: TRBV24-1; size: NA; J: TRBJ2-1; D: NA
CDR3: CASSRPGQGGEQFF; DNA: TGTGCCAGCAGCCGCCCCGGACAGGGAGGTGAGCAGTTCTTC; V: TRBV14; size: NA; J: TRBJ2-1; D: TRBD1
CDR3: CASSFALQSGYTF; DNA: TGTGCCAGCAGCTTCGCGCTACAATCCGGCTACACCTTC; V: TRBV7-2; size: NA; J: TRBJ1-2; D: NA
CDR3: CASSLGGQATNYGYTF; DNA: TGTGCCAGCAGCTTAGGGGGCCAGGCTACTAACTATGGCTACACCTTC; V: TRBV7-6; size: few; J: TRBJ1-2; D: NA
CDR3: CASSYGQGNEQFF; DNA: TGTGCCAGCAGTTACGGACAGGGGAATGAGCAGTTCTTC; V: TRBV6-5; size: few; J: TRBJ2-1; D: TRBD1
CDR3: CSAQGASNYGYTF; DNA: TGCAGTGCCCAAGGAGCCTCTAACTATGGCTACACCTTC; V: TRBV20-1; size: NA; J: TRBJ1-2; D: NA
CDR3: CASSLSTPYNEQFF; DNA: TGTGCCAGCAGTTTGAGCACACCTTACAATGAGCAGTTCTTC; V: TRBV12-3/TRBV12-4; size: NA; J: TRBJ2-1; D: NA
CDR3: CASSLWTGTNSPLHF; DNA: TGTGCCAGCAGTTTATGGACAGGCACCAATTCACCCCTCCACTTT; V: TRBV12-3/TRBV12-4; size: many; J: TRBJ1-6; D: TRBD1
CDR3: CASSQDVRGVQETQYF; DNA: TGTGCCAGCAGCCAAGATGTGAGGGGGGTACAAGAGACCCAGTACTTC; V: TRBV3-1; size: few; J: TRBJ2-5; D: NA
CDR3: CASSLVRGTTYEQYF; DNA: TGTGCCAGCAGCTTAGTGCGGGGGACAACCTACGAGCAGTACTTC; V: TRBV7-8; size: few; J: TRBJ2-7; D: NA
CDR3: CASSFRGPSSTGELFF; DNA: TGTGCCAGCAGTTTCCGGGGGCCTTCAAGCACCGGGGAGCTGTTTTTT; V: TRBV6-2/TRBV6-3; size: NA; J: TRBJ2-2; D: NA
CDR3: CASSLAGMTKNIQYF; DNA: TGTGCCAGCAGTTTGGCAGGGATGACCAAAAACATTCAGTACTTC; V: TRBV12-3/TRBV12-4; size: few; J: TRBJ2-4; D: NA
CDR3: CASSRREVEADTQYF; DNA: TGTGCCAGCAGTCGCAGGGAGGTGGAGGCAGATACGCAGTATTTT; V: TRBV12-3/TRBV12-4; size: many; J: TRBJ2-3; D: NA
CDR3: CASSIVAGANPPHEQYF; DNA: TGTGCCAGTAGTATTGTCGCGGGAGCTAACCCCCCCCACGAGCAGTACTTC; V: TRBV19; size: NA; J: TRBJ2-7; D: TRBD2
CDR3: CASLKGLAGGFYNEQFF; DNA: TGTGCCAGCCTCAAGGGACTAGCGGGAGGATTCTACAATGAGCAGTTCTTC; V: TRBV6-2/TRBV6-3; size: NA; J: TRBJ2-1; D: TRBD2
CDR3: CASRDRGLYEQYF; DNA: TGTGCCAGCAGAGACAGGGGGCTGTACGAGCAGTACTTC; V: TRBV6-2/TRBV6-3; size: NA; J: TRBJ2-7; D: TRBD1
CDR3: CASSLGGLEGDEQYF; DNA: TGCGCCAGCAGCTTAGGAGGCCTAGAGGGAGACGAGCAGTACTTC; V: TRBV5-1; size: few; J: TRBJ2-7; D: NA
CDR3: CASTQGRSNSPLHF; DNA: TGTGCCAGCACCCAGGGACGGAGTAATTCACCCCTCCACTTT; V: TRBV12-3/TRBV12-4; size: few; J: TRBJ1-6; D: NA
CDR3: CASSLIRENTEAFF; DNA: TGTGCCAGCAGCTTGATCAGGGAGAACACTGAAGCTTTCTTT; V: TRBV11-2; size: NA; J: TRBJ1-1; D: NA
CDR3: CASSYPRASGTDTQYF; DNA: TGTGCCAGCAGTTACCCCCGAGCCTCTGGCACAGATACGCAGTATTTT; V: TRBV6-5; size: many; J: TRBJ2-3; D: NA
CDR3: CASSLDPLADVTDTQYF; DNA: TGTGCCAGCAGCTTAGACCCACTAGCGGACGTCACAGATACGCAGTATTTT; V: TRBV11-2; size: NA; J: TRBJ2-3; D: TRBD2
CDR3: CAISERDASNQPQHF; DNA: TGTGCCATCAGTGAACGGGACGCCAGCAATCAGCCCCAGCATTTT; V: TRBV10-3; size: few; J: TRBJ1-5; D: NA
CDR3: CSVVGGGKGNEQFF; DNA: TGCAGCGTTGTGGGCGGAGGGAAGGGTAATGAGCAGTTCTTC; V: TRBV29-1; size: few; J: TRBJ2-1; D: NA